These 16 T cell receptor beta chains originate from one sample sequenced in a study of blood T cell repertoires in COVID-19. The protocol was immunoSEQ multiplex PCR, while the TCRdb copy is restricted to in-frame clones and leaves out a portion. The sample consists of approximately 76,000 clones, about 90% of them appearing once. Input material: peripheral blood. All receptors come from a human donor in a cohort sampled during active COVID-19.

This chain uses TRBV4-1 with TRBJ1-6, with D unclear. Germline CDR1 is MGHRA and CDR2 is YSYEKL. Trimming took 0 bases from V and 7 from J, leaving 16 bases between them. The CDR3 is 17 residues long. The CDR3 DNA reads as TGCGCCAGCAGCCAAGATGAAACAGATAGGTTGAATTCACCCCTCCACTTT. It codes for CASSQDETDRLNSPLHF.

This sequence joins TRBV7-2 and TRBJ1-4, with D perhaps TRBD1 (5 bases). This CDR3 region has 14 residues. Trimming cost V 3 bases and J 7 bases, with 12 bases left between them. CDR1 and CDR2 (germline): SGHTA, FQGNSA. Here the CDR3 reads CASSLGGFGEKLFF. The CDR3 bases are TGTGCCAGCAGCTTGGGGGGATTTGGTGAAAAACTGTTTTTT. The whole variable domain, filled in from reference TRBV7-2 and TRBJ1-4, reads GAGVSQSPSNKVTEKGKDVELRCDPISGHTALYWYRQSLGQGLEFLIYFQGNSAPDKSGLPSDRFSAERTGGSVSTLTIQRTQQEDSAVYLCASSLGGFGEKLFFGSGTQLSVL.

The rearrangement links TRBV12-3 or TRBV12-4 to TRBJ1-1, with a possible D match to TRBD1 (6 bases). V was trimmed by 6 bases and J by 2 bases, leaving 10 bases between them. The CDR3 spans 13 residues. The CDR3 sequence is CASSQGGNTEAFF. The CDR3 nucleotides are TGTGCCAGCAGCCAAGGGGGTAACACTGAAGCTTTCTTT.

V usage is TRBV11-2 and J usage is TRBJ2-7; TRBD2 matches at 15 bases. V lost 5 bases to trimming and J lost 4 bases; unmatched junction nucleotides: 6. The CDR3 has 16 amino acids. Germline CDR1 reads SGHAT; CDR2 reads FQNNGV. The CDR3 region is CASSPGTSGGTYEQYF. The CDR3, as DNA: TGTGCCAGCAGCCCCGGGACTAGCGGGGGGACATACGAGCAGTACTTC.

The chain couples TRBV12-3 or TRBV12-4 to TRBJ2-7, with D unclear. V was trimmed by 3 bases and J by 3 bases, leaving 6 bases between them. The CDR3 extends over 12 amino acids. The CDR3: CASSLIGYEQYF. The CDR3 DNA sequence: TGTGCCAGCAGTTTGATCGGCTACGAGCAGTACTTC.

V usage is TRBV6-5 and J usage is TRBJ1-2; maybe TRBD1 (6 bases). Germline loops: CDR1 MNHEY, CDR2 SVGAGI. The CDR3 sequence is 15 residues long. The germline V and J ends were trimmed by 0 bases and 4 bases, with 12 bases remaining between them. The CDR3 here is CASSYSSTGIYGYTF. DNA of the CDR3: TGTGCCAGCAGTTACTCGAGTACAGGGATCTATGGCTACACCTTC.

The chain links TRBV2 to TRBJ2-7; 7 bases fit TRBD1. This CDR3 is 13 amino acids long. V dropped 8 bases and J dropped 2; count of bases not matched to a gene: 6. Germline CDR1 SNHLY, CDR2 FYNNEI. The CDR3 sequence is CASWTGTAYEQYF. As DNA, the CDR3 is TGTGCCAGCTGGACCGGGACAGCCTACGAGCAGTACTTC.

The chain links TRBV4-2 to TRBJ2-7; 8 bases are shared with TRBD1. V lost 1 base, J lost 1 base, and 6 bases stayed unmatched. Germline loops: CDR1 LGHNA, CDR2 YNFKEQ. The CDR3 covers 16 residues. This CDR3 reads CASSQAGTGESYEQYF. The CDR3 region has the DNA TGTGCCAGCAGCCAAGCGGGGACAGGCGAGTCCTACGAGCAGTACTTC.

This sequence joins TRBV20-1 and TRBJ2-7; D remains unclear. Trimming left V 5 bases short and J 7 bases short, with 12 bases between. This CDR3 is built from 11 residues. CDR1 and CDR2 from the germline V gene are DFQATT and SNEGSKA (reference sequence). This chain's CDR3 is CSAPDQREQYF. The CDR3 nucleotides are TGCAGTGCTCCTGACCAGAGGGAGCAGTACTTC.

J is TRBJ2-3 and V is TRBV18; 9 bases agree with TRBD1. V lost 3 bases and J lost 6; bases outside the gene matches: 10. This CDR3 is built from 16 residues. Looked up from germline, CDR1 is KGHSH and CDR2 is LQKENI. The CDR3: CASSPGTGLRIDTQYF. CDR3 DNA sequence: TGTGCCAGCTCACCCGGGACAGGGCTTCGGATCGATACGCAGTATTTT.

The genes are TRBV27 and TRBJ2-2; no clear D gene. With 3 bases removed from V and 7 bases from J, the gap between germline ends came to 6 bases. This CDR3 comprises 12 residues. Germline V gives CDR1 MNHEY, CDR2 SMNVEV (reference sequence). The CDR3 loop is CASSFLSGELFF. CDR3 DNA sequence: TGTGCCAGCAGTTTTCTGAGCGGGGAGCTGTTTTTT.

The chain joins TRBV23-1 to TRBJ1-2; D gene uncertain. TRBV23-1 is an open reading frame, and its role is uncertain. This CDR3 has 16 residues. Trimming shortened V by 0 bases and J by 7 bases, and 18 bases separated the two germline ends. The CDR3, as DNA: TGCGCCAGCAGTCAATCTTGGGCACCCGAATCAGTTGGCTACACCTTC. Protein product: CASSQSWAPESVGYTF.

DNA for the CDR3: TGCAGTGCCTTGAGCGGGCGCGAGCAGTACTTC. It specifies CSALSGREQYF. The V call is TRBV20-1, the J call TRBJ2-7; TRBD2 is a possible D gene (6 bases). The germline gives CDR1 DFQATT, CDR2 SNEGSKA (reference sequence). This CDR3 contains 11 residues. V was trimmed by 6 bases and J by 6 bases, leaving 12 bases between them.

The genes are TRBV4-3 and TRBJ2-3, with 9 nucleotides matching TRBD2. CDR3 length equals 17 residues. The V gene end was trimmed by 0 bases and the J gene end by 2 bases; junction bases not matched to a gene: 6. Germline loops: CDR1 LGHNA, CDR2 YSLEER. The CDR3, as DNA: TGCGCCAGCAGCCAAGAAGGCCTAGCGGGGTACACAGATACGCAGTATTTT. It yields the protein CASSQEGLAGYTDTQYF.

CDR3 in amino acids: CASSGPGTSYEQYF. The DNA of the CDR3 is TGTGCCAGCAGCGGGCCTGGGACAAGCTACGAGCAGTACTTC. J is TRBJ2-7 and V is TRBV5-4; D possibly corresponds to TRBD1 (6 bases). This CDR3 is built from 14 residues. Trimming cost V 4 bases and J 3 bases, with 14 bases left between them. Germline V CDR1 and CDR2: SGHNT, YYREEE (reference sequence).

The V call is TRBV6-2 or TRBV6-3, the J call TRBJ1-1; D is perhaps TRBD1 (5 bases). The CDR3 extends over 13 amino acids. In germline, CDR1 is MNHEY, CDR2 SVGEGT. Trimming cost V 6 bases and J 4 bases, with 12 bases left between them. The CDR3 DNA reads as TGTGCCAGCAGCCAACCCGGGGGCACTGAAGCTTTCTTT. Its protein is CASSQPGGTEAFF.